This TCR beta chain was retrieved from a study of blood T cells in healthy people across ages. Germline trimming cut 1 base from V and 11 bases from J; bases unmatched to any gene: 15. CDR3 length: 16 residues. Germline assignment: CDR1 LNHNV and CDR2 YYDKDF (reference sequence). Sample-barcoded 5' priming and a J-beta primer mix drove a second PCR of roughly 6 to 12 cycles. One entry per CDR3 protein results from TCRdb running MiXCR on the 5' RACE reads. The repertoire has about a million distinct CDR3 sequences, roughly half of them found once; the top ten carry over 20%. The individuals who served as donors were healthy Caucasians living in Russia, aged about 6 to 100.

The chain has TRBV15 and TRBJ2-5; 8 positions agree with TRBD1. The sample taken for sequencing was blood. The TCR sequence derives from a woman aged 60 to 75 in good health. The CDR3 nucleotides read TGTGCCACCAGCAGAGCCACCGGGACAGGAAACAATGAGCAGTACTTC. Translated: CATSRATGTGNNEQYF.